Each of the 14 T cell receptor beta chains below was sequenced from the same sample in a study of cytomegalovirus exposure and HLA in healthy donors. PCR amplification relied on 60 Vbeta primers (plus 13 Jbeta primers). Sequencing used immunoSEQ multiplex PCR; TCRdb keeps in-frame clones, though not all of them. Of tens of thousands of clones listed, about 78% are singletons. Sequencing input: PBMCs. The origin of the receptors is a man aged 35-49 years in good health and CMV-seronegative.

The chain has TRBV27 and TRBJ1-4; 8 nucleotides agree with TRBD1. CDR1 MNHEY and CDR2 SMNVEV come from the germline V gene (reference sequence). V shed 3 bases and J 5 bases; nucleotides not matched to a gene: 2. The CDR3 length is 14 residues. Written as DNA, the CDR3 is TGTGCCAGCAGTTTCCAGGGGGCGAATGAAAAACTGTTTTTT. Residues: CASSFQGANEKLFF.

The chain uses TRBV28 and TRBJ2-2; D unclear. The CDR3 consists of 13 residues. Trimming removed 8 bases at V and 6 bases at J, with 13 bases between. CDR1 and CDR2 from the germline V gene are MDHEN and SYDVKM. The CDR3, as DNA: TGTGCCAGCCACCCCACGGGTCCCGGGGAGCTGTTTTTT. This gives the protein CASHPTGPGELFF.

The chain recombines TRBV11-2 with TRBJ2-2; the D is unclear. The V end was cut by 7 bases, the J end by 0 bases, with 15 bases between. This CDR3 is built from 16 residues. Germline-derived CDR1 and CDR2 are SGHAT and FQNNGV. The CDR3 spells CASTVILQANTGELFF. The CDR3, as DNA: TGTGCCAGCACCGTAATCCTGCAGGCGAACACCGGGGAGCTGTTTTTT.

The gene calls are TRBV2 and TRBJ1-5; possible D gene TRBD1, 6 bases. CDR3 size: 13 residues. Trimming stripped 7 bases from V and 3 bases from J, with 10 bases between. Germline V gene sequence: CDR1 SNHLY, CDR2 FYNNEI. CDR3 DNA sequence: TGTGCCAGCACTGGACAGCCCAATCAGCCCCAGCATTTT. This translates into CASTGQPNQPQHF.

The chain recombines TRBV5-1 with TRBJ1-2; D possibly corresponds to TRBD1 (6 bases). CDR3 size: 14 residues. CDR1 SGHRS and CDR2 YFSETQ come from the germline V gene. V lost 4 bases and J lost 4, with 14 bases in between. The CDR3 DNA follows: TGCGCCAGCAGCCCTTACAGGGTGGGCTATGGCTACACCTTC. Protein product: CASSPYRVGYGYTF.

V and J are TRBV28 and TRBJ1-1, with D tentatively TRBD1 (5 bases). Germline assignment: CDR1 MDHEN and CDR2 SYDVKM. The CDR3 is 14 residues long. Trimming took 2 bases from V and 3 from J, leaving 10 bases between them. The CDR3, as DNA: TGTGCCAGCAGTTTAACCAGACAGTACACTGAAGCTTTCTTT. Translation gives CASSLTRQYTEAFF.

This chain links TRBV11-2 with TRBJ2-1; 9 bases line up with TRBD2. Germline CDR1 and CDR2: SGHAT and FQNNGV. The ends lost 1 base at V and 11 bases at J; junction bases unmatched: 18. CDR3 length: 18 residues. The CDR3 sequence: CASSLAGRVAGELGKQFF. DNA for the CDR3: TGTGCCAGCAGCTTAGCGGGTAGGGTAGCGGGAGAGCTCGGGAAGCAGTTCTTC.

This clone was detected only a few times. The chain carries TRBV6-5 and TRBJ1-2, with unresolved D. In germline, CDR1 is MNHEY, CDR2 SVGAGI. The V end was cut by 8 bases, the J end by 5 bases, with 15 bases between. This CDR3 spans 13 amino acids. CDR3 sequence: CASFDTFGYGYTF. In DNA, the CDR3 is TGTGCCAGCTTCGACACCTTTGGATATGGCTACACCTTC.

This clone appeared once. V gene TRBV5-1 combines with J gene TRBJ1-4, with a weak D call TRBD1 (6 bases). CDR3 size: 14 residues. The V and J ends lost 5 bases and 8 bases respectively, with 16 bases between them. Germline CDR1 SGHRS, CDR2 YFSETQ. The CDR3 bases are TGCGCCAGCAGTCCCACAGGGAACAGCGAAAAACTGTTTTTT. This encodes CASSPTGNSEKLFF.

The chain joins TRBV4-1 to TRBJ2-1; the match to TRBD2 covers 13 bases. The CDR3 is 18 residues long. The V gene's germline CDR1 is MGHRA and CDR2 YSYEKL. Unmatched junction bases numbered 12, after V lost 2 bases and J lost 8 bases. This chain's CDR3 is CASSQFTTRTSGRDEQFF. The CDR3 bases are TGCGCCAGCAGCCAATTCACCACCCGGACTAGCGGGAGAGATGAGCAGTTCTTC.

This clone showed up just a few times. J is TRBJ1-1 and V is TRBV4-2; D gene ambiguous. CDR1 is LGHNA, CDR2 YNFKEQ, per germline. V lost 0 bases, J lost 3 bases, and 11 bases lay in between. This CDR3 is 15 amino acids long. The CDR3 DNA reads as TGTGCCAGCAGCCAAGATTCTGGGCAGGACACTGAAGCTTTCTTT. Its translation: CASSQDSGQDTEAFF.

The chain carries TRBV7-9 and TRBJ1-5, with 8 bases aligning to TRBD1. This CDR3 comprises 18 residues. With V trimmed by 1 base and J by 0 bases, 8 bases remained unmatched. From germline, CDR1 is SEHNR and CDR2 FQNEAQ (reference sequence). CDR3 DNA: TGTGCCAGCAGCTTAGGGCAGGGGGCCCTTTATAGCAATCAGCCCCAGCATTTT. It is translated as CASSLGQGALYSNQPQHF.

The chain employs TRBV18 and TRBJ2-7; 13 nucleotides align to TRBD2. Germline V CDR1 and CDR2: KGHSH, LQKENI. The CDR3 is 18 amino acids. Unmatched junction bases numbered 13, after V lost 3 bases and J lost 5 bases. The CDR3 loop reads CASSPTLAGGPSSNEQYF. The CDR3 DNA follows: TGTGCCAGCTCACCGACACTAGCGGGAGGGCCCTCGTCCAACGAGCAGTACTTC. Using reference TRBV18 and TRBJ2-7 for the parts outside the CDR3, the full variable domain is NAGVMQNPRHLVRRRGQEARLRCSPMKGHSHVYWYRQLPEEGLKFMVYLQKENIIDESGMPKERFSAEFPKEGPSILRIQQVVRGDSAAYFCASSPTLAGGPSSNEQYFGPGTRLTVT.

This clone was picked up a small number of times. This chain links TRBV18 with TRBJ1-5; 7 nucleotides line up with TRBD1. CDR1 is KGHSH and CDR2 is LQKENI in the germline V gene. The J segment lost 0 bases and the V segment lost 8 bases, leaving 7 bases of the junction unmatched. The CDR3 runs to 15 residues. The CDR3 protein is CASATGVGSNQPQHF. CDR3 coding DNA: TGTGCCAGCGCTACAGGGGTTGGTAGCAATCAGCCCCAGCATTTT.